This is a list of T cell receptor beta chains from one sample in a study of T cell responses to AZD1222 COVID-19 vaccine. Using immunoSEQ multiplex PCR, the repertoire was profiled, and TCRdb retains in-frame clones only, with some absent. The sample has around 150,000 clones, roughly nine tenths seen once. This sample comprised peripheral blood, obtained 28 days after the second AZD1222 dose. All receptors come from an adult who received the AZD1222 COVID-19 vaccine. The CDR3 runs from the conserved cysteine through the conserved F or W. The order of the fields is D gene, V gene, J gene, clone size, CDR3 DNA, CDR3 protein. A D gene is named only where the DNA matches it firmly. Size tells how often a clone was seen (once, few, many) or the class of an expanded clone, and some rows leave it out.

-	TRBV10-3	TRBJ1-1	-	TGTGCCATCAGTGGGGAGGGGGTCGGGGGCACTGAAGCTTTCTTT	CAISGEGVGGTEAFF
-	TRBV5-4	TRBJ2-1	-	TGTGCCAGCAGCTCGCTATCGACTAGATTCGGCTACAATGAGCAGTTCTTC	CASSSLSTRFGYNEQFF
TRBD1	TRBV7-2	TRBJ2-2	once	TGTGCCAGCAGCTTACAGGGGGCTGGGAACACCGGGGAGCTGTTTTTT	CASSLQGAGNTGELFF
-	TRBV14	TRBJ1-3	-	TGTGCCAGCAGCCAAGCCAGGGTCTCTGGAAACACCATATATTTT	CASSQARVSGNTIYF
TRBD1	TRBV7-8	TRBJ1-4	few	TGTGCCAGCAGCTCGACCGGGACAGGGAGGAGAAATGAAAAACTGTTTTTT	CASSSTGTGRRNEKLFF
-	TRBV9	TRBJ1-2	once	TGTGCCAGCACCGGTCCCGGGGGCTTAGCGAATGGCTACACCTTC	CASTGPGGLANGYTF
-	TRBV27	TRBJ1-2	-	TGTGCCAGCGGGTCTAACTATGGCTACACCTTC	CASGSNYGYTF
-	TRBV5-1	TRBJ1-2	-	TGCGCCAGCAGCCCGGACGGGACGGCGTATGGCTACACCTTC	CASSPDGTAYGYTF
TRBD2	TRBV29-1	TRBJ2-1	-	TGCAGCGTTGATGGGACTAGCGGGGGCTTGGAGAATGAGCAGTTCTTC	CSVDGTSGGLENEQFF
-	TRBV15	TRBJ1-2	-	TGTGCCACCAGCAGGAGGGACAAGTCTTCCTATGGCTACACCTTC	CATSRRDKSSYGYTF
-	TRBV30	TRBJ2-1	-	TGTGCCTGGAGTGCGGAAAGTTACAATGAGCAGTTCTTC	CAWSAESYNEQFF
-	TRBV27	TRBJ2-2	-	TGTGCCAGCAGTTTAGACTTATACACCGGGGAGCTGTTTTTT	CASSLDLYTGELFF
-	TRBV6-5	TRBJ2-7	-	TGTGCCAGCAGTTACTCTCGAGGGATTGTTTCCTACGAGCAGTACTTC	CASSYSRGIVSYEQYF
-	TRBV3-1/TRBV3-2	TRBJ2-1	-	TGTGCCAGCAGCCAATACCCGGGGAGTGAGTACAATGAGCAGTTCTTC	CASSQYPGSEYNEQFF
TRBD1	TRBV6-6	TRBJ2-7	-	TGTGCCAGCAGAACCGGGACAGGGAGCTCCTACGAGCAGTACTTC	CASRTGTGSSYEQYF
-	TRBV5-1	TRBJ1-1	-	TGCGCCAGCAGCATTGGACCGCAGAACACTGAAGCTTTCTTT	CASSIGPQNTEAFF
TRBD1	TRBV5-4	TRBJ1-2	once	TGTGCCAGCAGTTTGGACAGGGACTATGGCTACACCTTC	CASSLDRDYGYTF
-	TRBV12-3/TRBV12-4	TRBJ2-7	few	TGTGCCAGCAGCCAGGGGGGGGTTGGGGTGCAGTACTTC	CASSQGGVGVQYF
TRBD2	TRBV6-5	TRBJ2-1	-	TGTGCCTGCAGTTACGGCGGGGGGGCACCCTACAATGAGCAGTTCTTC	CACSYGGGAPYNEQFF
-	TRBV5-1	TRBJ1-2	-	TGCGCCAGCAGCTTGGTGGCAGGGGCGAACTATGGCTACACCTTC	CASSLVAGANYGYTF
TRBD1	TRBV11-2	TRBJ2-7	-	TGTGCCAGCACCCTCGGACAGGGTGGCGAGCAGTACTTC	CASTLGQGGEQYF
-	TRBV5-1	TRBJ1-4	-	TGCGCCAGCAGCTTGGGTTTGAGGCTGTCAACTAATGAAAAACTGTTTTTT	CASSLGLRLSTNEKLFF
-	TRBV7-3	TRBJ1-2	-	TGTGCCAGCAGCTTAGGGGCAGGCTATGGCTACACCTTC	CASSLGAGYGYTF
-	TRBV18	TRBJ1-4	-	TGTGCCAGCTCACCCGCTCAGGGGTTTGGTAATGAAAAACTGTTTTTT	CASSPAQGFGNEKLFF
-	TRBV9	TRBJ1-2	-	TGTGCCAGCAGCGTAGAAACAGCTTTAAACTATGGCTACACCTTC	CASSVETALNYGYTF
-	TRBV6-5	TRBJ1-5	once	TGTGCCAGCAGTTACACGAGTAACCAGCCCCAGCATTTT	CASSYTSNQPQHF
-	TRBV24-1	TRBJ2-3	-	TGTGCCACCAGTGACCGCACAGATACGCAGTATTTT	CATSDRTDTQYF
-	TRBV6-1	TRBJ2-3	-	TGTGCCAGCAGTGAGGGGACTTCCACAGATACGCAGTATTTT	CASSEGTSTDTQYF
-	TRBV6-1	TRBJ1-5	-	TGTGCCAGCAGTGAAAGGGGAGGGGGTCAGCCCCAGCATTTT	CASSERGGGQPQHF
TRBD1	TRBV10-2	TRBJ2-1	-	TGCGCCAGCAGTTGGGACAGCAATGAGCAGTTCTTC	CASSWDSNEQFF
-	TRBV20-1	TRBJ1-4	-	TGCAGTGCTAGTAGGCGACAGGCAACTAATGAAAAACTGTTTTTT	CSASRRQATNEKLFF
TRBD2	TRBV9	TRBJ2-3	-	TGTGCCAGCAGCAGGACTAGCGGGGGACCAGATACGCAGTATTTT	CASSRTSGGPDTQYF
TRBD1	TRBV6-5	TRBJ2-2	-	TGTGCCAGCAGTTACGGAGACAGGGGGTCCGGGGAGCTGTTTTTT	CASSYGDRGSGELFF
-	TRBV5-1	TRBJ1-6	-	TGCGCCAGCAGCTTTGAACTAAGGAACGGGGCCCTCCACTTT	CASSFELRNGALHF
-	TRBV5-1	TRBJ2-3	-	TGCGCCAGCAGCCCCCTGGGGGGGCGGGACACAGATACGCAGTATTTT	CASSPLGGRDTDTQYF
-	TRBV18	TRBJ2-5	-	TGTGCCAGCTCACGAAGGGCCCAAGAGACCCAGTACTTC	CASSRRAQETQYF
TRBD1	TRBV5-5	TRBJ2-7	-	TGTGCCAGCAGTTTTGGACAGGGAAGCTCCTACGAGCAGTACTTC	CASSFGQGSSYEQYF
-	TRBV29-1	TRBJ1-2	-	TGCAGCGTTGACCCCGTTCAGGCTACCACCGGCTACACCTTC	CSVDPVQATTGYTF
TRBD1	TRBV27	TRBJ1-2	once	TGTGCCAGCAGTTTACGACCCGGGACAGTCTCGGACTATGGCTACACCTTC	CASSLRPGTVSDYGYTF
TRBD1	TRBV6-5	TRBJ1-2	-	TGTGCCAGCAGTCAGACAGGGGAGGGGTTCTATGGCTACACCTTC	CASSQTGEGFYGYTF
-	TRBV19	TRBJ2-6	-	TGTGCCAGTAAGGGAGGGGGGTCCGGGGCCAACGTCCTGACTTTC	CASKGGGSGANVLTF
-	TRBV12-5	TRBJ2-7	-	TGTGCTAGTGGTTTGGAACAGGGCTACGAGCAGTACTTC	CASGLEQGYEQYF
-	TRBV4-2	TRBJ1-3	-	TGTGCCAGCAGCCAAGATGCCGCAGGGCAAGGCTCTGGAAACACCATATATTTT	CASSQDAAGQGSGNTIYF
-	TRBV7-6	TRBJ1-1	once	TGTGCCAGCAGCTCAAGGGGGAACACTGAAGCTTTCTTT	CASSSRGNTEAFF
-	TRBV20-1	TRBJ1-4	-	TGCAGTGCTAGTCCGGAGGGGGAAAAACTGTTTTTT	CSASPEGEKLFF
TRBD1	TRBV7-8	TRBJ1-4	-	TGTGCCAGCAGCCCCCGACAGGGAGTGGATGAAAAACTGTTTTTT	CASSPRQGVDEKLFF
-	TRBV7-9	TRBJ2-7	-	TGTGCCAGCAGCTTGGTTGTCGGCGACTCCGACTCCTACGAGCAGTACTTC	CASSLVVGDSDSYEQYF
TRBD2	TRBV10-2	TRBJ2-3	-	TGCGCCAGCAGCAAACTAGCGGGGGCCACAGATACGCAGTATTTT	CASSKLAGATDTQYF
-	TRBV27	TRBJ1-2	-	TGTGCCAGCAGTTTATCTCTGAACTATGGCTACACCTTC	CASSLSLNYGYTF
-	TRBV3-1/TRBV3-2	TRBJ2-7	once	TGTGCCAGCAGCCAAGGGCTACAGACCTCCTACGAGCAGTACTTC	CASSQGLQTSYEQYF
TRBD2	TRBV2	TRBJ2-7	-	TGTGCCAGCAGTGAAAGTGATAGCGGGGGGGGCGATTGGTACGAGCAGTACTTC	CASSESDSGGGDWYEQYF
-	TRBV27	TRBJ1-2	-	TGTGCCAGCAGTTTCCGAGGAGGGCTGGGCTATGGCTACACCTTC	CASSFRGGLGYGYTF
-	TRBV6-1	TRBJ1-4	-	TGTGCCAGCAGTGAGGGCGGCAGTGGTGAGAAAAAACTGTTTTTT	CASSEGGSGEKKLFF
TRBD2	TRBV7-9	TRBJ2-7	-	TGTGCCAGCAGCTTCGCTAGCGGATCCCCCAAAAGCTCCTACGAGCAGTACTTC	CASSFASGSPKSSYEQYF
-	TRBV7-2	TRBJ1-2	-	TGTGCCAGCAGCTTCCTCGACAGAAACTATGGCTACACCTTC	CASSFLDRNYGYTF
-	TRBV20-1	TRBJ1-2	few	TGCAGTAAGAGGGTTGACTATGGCTACACCTTC	CSKRVDYGYTF
TRBD1	TRBV10-3	TRBJ2-7	-	TGTGCCATCAGCGAGACGGGACAGGGGGCCTACGAGCAGTACTTC	CAISETGQGAYEQYF
-	TRBV27	TRBJ1-6	-	TGTGCCAGCAGTTTAGGGACCTATAATTCACCCCTCCACTTT	CASSLGTYNSPLHF
-	TRBV11-2	TRBJ2-2	once	TGTGCCAGCAGCTTAGTCAGCGGAACGAACACCGGGGAGCTGTTTTTT	CASSLVSGTNTGELFF
TRBD2	TRBV9	TRBJ2-1	-	TGTGCCAGCAGCGTAGAGGTAGCGGGGGGCTACAATGAGCAGTTCTTC	CASSVEVAGGYNEQFF